This record looks at one T cell receptor (beta chain) sequence and its context. This sample was taken from a study of blood T cell repertoires in COVID-19. Study as a whole: COVID-19 samples from acute and convalescent phases originated in the United States, Italy and Spain.

Per the original data handling: Reference gene primer amplification in the assay estimated nucleated cell counts. Measured with immunoSEQ multiplex PCR; TCRdb has only the in-frame clones, and not every one. V and J calls plus clone size are reproduced from that table; the DNA served to infer D and trimming. The sample holds some 260,000 clones, 88% seen once. The germline V and J ends were trimmed by 8 bases and 0 bases, with 16 bases remaining between them. The CDR3 runs 15 residues. CDR1 and CDR2 (germline): MRHNA, SNTAGT. What was sequenced was peripheral blood. The genes are TRBV6-4 and TRBJ1-1, with D unresolved. This TCR was recovered from an older man with acute or convalescent COVID-19. In DNA, the CDR3 is TGTGCCAGCTCCCGTTCGGGAGGGATGAACACTGAAGCTTTCTTT. The encoded protein is CASSRSGGMNTEAFF.